The rows below give T cell receptor beta chains drawn from one sample of a study of early T cells in non-severe SARS-CoV-2 infection. In TCRdb, the 5' RACE reads were re-called with MiXCR into one record per CDR3 protein. The sample gives tens of thousands of distinct CDR3 sequences, roughly 4.7% of which show up once; 4.5% to 6% is in the top ten. Sequencing used whole blood. Receptors were obtained from an adult who was a healthcare worker with PCR-confirmed SARS-CoV-2 infection or an uninfected control (not recorded which). The CDR3 runs from the conserved cysteine through the conserved F or W. A D gene is named only where the DNA matches it firmly. Only part of the rows carry a size: once, few, many, or a class if the clone is expanded.

cdr3_nt: TGTGCCAGCAAATCCGGGCCTTCGGGCAGTCAGCCCCAGCATTTT
cdr3_aa: CASKSGPSGSQPQHF
j_call: TRBJ1-5
v_call: TRBV6-1
d_call: -
clone_size: -

cdr3_nt: TGTGCCAGCAGCTATGCCACAGATACGCAGTATTTT
cdr3_aa: CASSYATDTQYF
j_call: TRBJ2-3
v_call: TRBV7-9
d_call: -
clone_size: many

cdr3_nt: TGTGCCAGCAGTCCCCCAACCAGGGGGCGCGAGCAGTACTTC
cdr3_aa: CASSPPTRGREQYF
j_call: TRBJ2-7
v_call: TRBV28
d_call: TRBD1
clone_size: many

cdr3_nt: TGCAGCGTTGGTTCGGCCCTTGGTGAAAAACTGTTTTTT
cdr3_aa: CSVGSALGEKLFF
j_call: TRBJ1-4
v_call: TRBV29-1
d_call: -
clone_size: many

cdr3_nt: TGTGCCAGCTCACCTGAAGACAGCGGCAATCAGCCCCAGCATTTT
cdr3_aa: CASSPEDSGNQPQHF
j_call: TRBJ1-5
v_call: TRBV18
d_call: -
clone_size: many

cdr3_nt: TGTGCCAGCAGCCAAGACAGGGAGAGTTCACCCCTCCACTTT
cdr3_aa: CASSQDRESSPLHF
j_call: TRBJ1-6
v_call: TRBV3-1
d_call: -
clone_size: -

cdr3_nt: TGTGCCAGCAGCTCGGGACAGGGAGGAGCCGGGGAGCTGTTTTTT
cdr3_aa: CASSSGQGGAGELFF
j_call: TRBJ2-2
v_call: TRBV7-9
d_call: TRBD1
clone_size: -

cdr3_nt: TGTGCCAGCATTAAGACAGGGGGCTCCTACAATGAGCAGTTCTTC
cdr3_aa: CASIKTGGSYNEQFF
j_call: TRBJ2-1
v_call: TRBV6-1
d_call: TRBD1
clone_size: many

cdr3_nt: TGCGCCAGCAGTGGGGGATTCGTAAACTATGGCTACACCTTC
cdr3_aa: CASSGGFVNYGYTF
j_call: TRBJ1-2
v_call: TRBV10-1
d_call: -
clone_size: few

cdr3_nt: TGCAACCAAAGATCCGGGACAGGGAAAATCTACAATGAGCAGTTCTTC
cdr3_aa: CNQRSGTGKIYNEQFF
j_call: TRBJ2-1
v_call: TRBV29-1
d_call: TRBD1
clone_size: few

cdr3_nt: TGTGCCAGCAGCTTCGGAATACTGGGAGAAGGGGGTGAAAAACTGTTTTTT
cdr3_aa: CASSFGILGEGGEKLFF
j_call: TRBJ1-4
v_call: TRBV12-3/TRBV12-4
d_call: -
clone_size: many

cdr3_nt: TGTGCCAGCAGCCGGGACTCCAGCACAGATACGCAGTATTTT
cdr3_aa: CASSRDSSTDTQYF
j_call: TRBJ2-3
v_call: TRBV11-2
d_call: -
clone_size: many

cdr3_nt: TGTGCCAGCAGCTCAAGTGGTGGGAGCACGATGGATACGCAGTATTTT
cdr3_aa: CASSSSGGSTMDTQYF
j_call: TRBJ2-3
v_call: TRBV11-2
d_call: -
clone_size: many

cdr3_nt: TGTGCCAGCAGTTTTGGAGGGAATTCCTACGAGCAGTACTTC
cdr3_aa: CASSFGGNSYEQYF
j_call: TRBJ2-7
v_call: TRBV12-3/TRBV12-4
d_call: -
clone_size: many

cdr3_nt: TGTGCCAGCAGCTTAGAGGCCGCACACACAGATACGCAGTATTTT
cdr3_aa: CASSLEAAHTDTQYF
j_call: TRBJ2-3
v_call: TRBV7-6
d_call: -
clone_size: many

cdr3_nt: TGTGCCAGCAGCGGGGCCGACGCCCGGGGCTACACCTTC
cdr3_aa: CASSGADARGYTF
j_call: TRBJ1-2
v_call: TRBV25-1
d_call: -
clone_size: many

cdr3_nt: TGCAGCGTTGATCAGCCCGGGGCGGGCTATGGCTACACCTTC
cdr3_aa: CSVDQPGAGYGYTF
j_call: TRBJ1-2
v_call: TRBV29-1
d_call: -
clone_size: many

cdr3_nt: TGTGCCAGCAGCCACGGGAAGGGCTCCTACAATGAGCAGTTCTTC
cdr3_aa: CASSHGKGSYNEQFF
j_call: TRBJ2-1
v_call: TRBV12-3/TRBV12-4
d_call: -
clone_size: -

cdr3_nt: TGTGCCAGCTCAGCGGGAGGGCCCGAGGAGACCCAGTACTTC
cdr3_aa: CASSAGGPEETQYF
j_call: TRBJ2-5
v_call: TRBV6-1
d_call: TRBD2
clone_size: many

cdr3_nt: TGTGCCAGCAGCGTAGCTGAGGCGGCATGGCACTTT
cdr3_aa: CASSVAEAAWHF
j_call: TRBJ1-6
v_call: TRBV9
d_call: -
clone_size: few

cdr3_nt: TGTGCCTGGCGCACCAGCCGGCTAGCGGGACACACCGGGGAGCTGTTTTTT
cdr3_aa: CAWRTSRLAGHTGELFF
j_call: TRBJ2-2
v_call: TRBV30
d_call: TRBD2
clone_size: many

cdr3_nt: TGCAGCGTCGGGGGACGACGTTGGGGGAACACTGAAGCTTTCTTT
cdr3_aa: CSVGGRRWGNTEAFF
j_call: TRBJ1-1
v_call: TRBV29-1
d_call: -
clone_size: many

cdr3_nt: TGTGCCAGCAGTCCAACAGCGGGGGGCTCCTACAATGAGCAGTTCTTC
cdr3_aa: CASSPTAGGSYNEQFF
j_call: TRBJ2-1
v_call: TRBV11-2
d_call: TRBD2
clone_size: many

cdr3_nt: TGTGCCAGCAGCGTGAACCCGGGGACAGACCTACGGGCTATGAACACTGAAGCTTTCTTT
cdr3_aa: CASSVNPGTDLRAMNTEAFF
j_call: TRBJ1-1
v_call: TRBV9
d_call: TRBD1
clone_size: -

cdr3_nt: TGTGCCAGCAGTTTAGACTGGGGGGGACGGGGAAACACCATATATTTT
cdr3_aa: CASSLDWGGRGNTIYF
j_call: TRBJ1-3
v_call: TRBV12-3/TRBV12-4
d_call: -
clone_size: few

cdr3_nt: TGTGCCAGCAGCCCCTTTGGTAGTGCTGCCTCTGGAAACACCATATATTTT
cdr3_aa: CASSPFGSAASGNTIYF
j_call: TRBJ1-3
v_call: TRBV7-6
d_call: -
clone_size: few

cdr3_nt: TGCGCCAGCAGTGATTCCTACGAGCAGTACTTC
cdr3_aa: CASSDSYEQYF
j_call: TRBJ2-7
v_call: TRBV10-1
d_call: -
clone_size: many

cdr3_nt: TGCAGCGTTGTGCTGTCGACGTACCAAGAGACCCAGTACTTC
cdr3_aa: CSVVLSTYQETQYF
j_call: TRBJ2-5
v_call: TRBV29-1
d_call: -
clone_size: -

cdr3_nt: TGCAGCGTGAGGGGCCAAGAGACCCAGTACTTC
cdr3_aa: CSVRGQETQYF
j_call: TRBJ2-5
v_call: TRBV20-1
d_call: -
clone_size: many

cdr3_nt: TGTGCCATCAGTGAGCAGGCTAGCGGGACCGCAGTGCAGTACTTC
cdr3_aa: CAISEQASGTAVQYF
j_call: TRBJ2-7
v_call: TRBV10-3
d_call: TRBD2
clone_size: few

cdr3_nt: TGCGCCAGCAGCTTGGACTCTGGACGGAACTATGGCTACACCTTC
cdr3_aa: CASSLDSGRNYGYTF
j_call: TRBJ1-2
v_call: TRBV5-1
d_call: -
clone_size: many

cdr3_nt: TGTGCCAGCAGCTTACCACAGACTGTCCGTATTACCTACAATGAGCAGTTCTTC
cdr3_aa: CASSLPQTVRITYNEQFF
j_call: TRBJ2-1
v_call: TRBV7-2
d_call: -
clone_size: -

cdr3_nt: TGTGCCAGCAGTCTCAATCAGGCGAGGGAGCAGTACTTC
cdr3_aa: CASSLNQAREQYF
j_call: TRBJ2-7
v_call: TRBV28
d_call: -
clone_size: -

cdr3_nt: TGTGCCAGCAGTCTCTCAGGGACTAGCGGGAGGTACGAGCAGTACTTC
cdr3_aa: CASSLSGTSGRYEQYF
j_call: TRBJ2-7
v_call: TRBV28
d_call: TRBD2
clone_size: many

cdr3_nt: TGTGCCATCAGTGAGTCAGACACTTACTCTGGGGCCAACGTCCTGACTTTC
cdr3_aa: CAISESDTYSGANVLTF
j_call: TRBJ2-6
v_call: TRBV10-3
d_call: -
clone_size: few

cdr3_nt: TGCAGTGCTAGGGACACAGGAGGATCTGACAATGAGCAGTTCTTC
cdr3_aa: CSARDTGGSDNEQFF
j_call: TRBJ2-1
v_call: TRBV20-1
d_call: -
clone_size: many

cdr3_nt: TGTGCCAGCAGACAACTCGGGGGGGCCGTCGGCAATGAGCAGTTCTTC
cdr3_aa: CASRQLGGAVGNEQFF
j_call: TRBJ2-1
v_call: TRBV7-8
d_call: TRBD2
clone_size: few

cdr3_nt: TGTGCCAGCAGTTTAGAGAGGGATCAGCCCCAGCATTTT
cdr3_aa: CASSLERDQPQHF
j_call: TRBJ1-5
v_call: TRBV12-3/TRBV12-4
d_call: -
clone_size: many

cdr3_nt: TGCGCCAGCAGTGACGGAGGGGCTAGCAGGGGCTATGAGCAGTTCTTC
cdr3_aa: CASSDGGASRGYEQFF
j_call: TRBJ2-1
v_call: TRBV10-2
d_call: -
clone_size: many

cdr3_nt: TGCAGCGTCGGGACAGGGGGCTTCGGAGAGACCCAGTACTTC
cdr3_aa: CSVGTGGFGETQYF
j_call: TRBJ2-5
v_call: TRBV29-1
d_call: TRBD1
clone_size: many

cdr3_nt: TGCGCCAGCAGCTTGTCTTCAGACGAAGCTTTCTTT
cdr3_aa: CASSLSSDEAFF
j_call: TRBJ1-1
v_call: TRBV5-1
d_call: -
clone_size: many

cdr3_nt: TGCAGTGCTTACCTTCCTAACACCGGGGAGCTGTTTTTT
cdr3_aa: CSAYLPNTGELFF
j_call: TRBJ2-2
v_call: TRBV20-1
d_call: -
clone_size: -

cdr3_nt: TGCAGCGTTGTGATAGCGGTGCCCGAGCAGTTCTTC
cdr3_aa: CSVVIAVPEQFF
j_call: TRBJ2-1
v_call: TRBV29-1
d_call: -
clone_size: many

cdr3_nt: TGTGCCAGTAGTCCGGGGGACCTTAATGAAAAACTGTTTTTT
cdr3_aa: CASSPGDLNEKLFF
j_call: TRBJ1-4
v_call: TRBV19
d_call: -
clone_size: many

cdr3_nt: TGTGCCAGCAGTTTCAGGGGGAACACTGAAGCTTTCTTT
cdr3_aa: CASSFRGNTEAFF
j_call: TRBJ1-1
v_call: TRBV12-3/TRBV12-4
d_call: -
clone_size: many

cdr3_nt: TGTGCCAGCATGAGGGACACGACAGATACGCAGTATTTT
cdr3_aa: CASMRDTTDTQYF
j_call: TRBJ2-3
v_call: TRBV2
d_call: -
clone_size: many

cdr3_nt: TGTGCCATCAGTGAGTCTAGGGAACATACCGGGGAGACCCAGTACTTC
cdr3_aa: CAISESREHTGETQYF
j_call: TRBJ2-5
v_call: TRBV10-3
d_call: -
clone_size: many